These 18 T cell receptor beta chains share one sample of origin, sequenced in a study of blood T cells in healthy people across ages. Combining a sample-barcoded 5' primer with a J-beta primer mix, a second PCR ran for roughly 6 to 12 cycles. TCRdb reanalysed the 5' RACE reads using MiXCR and keeps one entry per CDR3 protein. The repertoire holds about 670,000 distinct CDR3 sequences, with less than 45% as singletons. The sequenced material came from blood. The receptor source for this set is a man older than 75 in good health.

This clonotype showed up just a few times. The V call is TRBV5-1, the J call TRBJ2-1; 15 positions agree with TRBD2. This CDR3 spans 16 amino acids. V lost 5 bases, J lost 7 bases, and 7 bases stayed unmatched. Germline loops: CDR1 SGHRS, CDR2 YFSETQ. The CDR3 sequence: CASRGTSGRSGNEQFF. As DNA, the CDR3 is TGCGCCAGCAGAGGGACTAGCGGGAGGTCAGGGAATGAGCAGTTCTTC. Combining the CDR3 with reference TRBV5-1 and TRBJ2-1 gives the whole variable domain KAGVTQTPRYLIKTRGQQVTLSCSPISGHRSVSWYQQTPGQGLQFLFEYFSETQRNKGNFPGRFSGRQFSNSRSEMNVSTLELGDSALYLCASRGTSGRSGNEQFFGPGTRLTVL.

This chain connects TRBV6-1 to TRBJ2-1, with 7 nucleotides matching TRBD2. The CDR3 runs to 13 residues. Germline V CDR1 and CDR2: MNHNS, SASEGT. V was pared by 11 bases and J by 7 bases, with 11 bases of the junction left unmatched. The CDR3 loop is CAFSSGTPNEQFF. The CDR3 coding sequence is TGTGCCTTCTCGAGCGGGACCCCAAATGAGCAGTTCTTC.

The J gene is TRBJ2-7, the V gene TRBV20-1; TRBD1 might be the D (5 bases). The CDR3 covers 12 residues. Trimming left V 6 bases short and J 2 bases short, with 11 bases between. From germline, CDR1 is DFQATT and CDR2 SNEGSKA (reference sequence). The CDR3 reads CSARTKPYEQYF. The DNA of the CDR3 is TGCAGTGCCCGGACAAAACCCTACGAGCAGTACTTC.

The chain is built from TRBV12-3 or TRBV12-4 and TRBJ2-1; perhaps TRBD1 as D (6 bases). This CDR3 is 16 amino acids long. Trimming removed 8 bases from V and 2 bases from J, with 19 bases in between. CDR3 coding DNA: TGTGCCAGCGTAGGACAGAGAAGATTGACCTACAATGAGCAGTTCTTC. It encodes CASVGQRRLTYNEQFF.

This clonotype has a handful of counts. The V gene is TRBV20-1, the J gene TRBJ2-4; D is undetermined. The DNA end is more similar to TRBJ2-7, so the J call may be wrong. This CDR3 has 15 residues. Germline values: CDR1 DFQATT, CDR2 SNEGSKA (reference sequence). The chain's CDR3 is CSASPPTTGFYEQYF. The CDR3 DNA sequence: TGCAGTGCTAGTCCTCCAACGACTGGCTTCTACGAGCAGTACTTC.

A single count supports this clonotype. A much larger clone differs from this one at a single base, so this may be a read error. The J gene is TRBJ2-5, the V gene TRBV4-2; maybe TRBD1 (6 bases). The V gene's germline CDR1 is LGHNA and CDR2 YNFKEQ. The CDR3 is 14 amino acids. The V end lost 2 bases, the J end lost 13 bases, and 20 bases lay between the germline ends. The CDR3 region is CASSQRGNSYERYF. Here the CDR3 DNA reads TGTGCCAGCAGCCAAAGGGGGAACTCCTACGAGCGGTACTTC.

The chain is built from TRBV4-1 and TRBJ1-6; 12 bases match TRBD1. V was clipped by 4 bases and J by 7 bases; unmatched bases: 8. CDR3 length: 17 amino acids. CDR1 and CDR2 (germline): MGHRA, YSYEKL. The CDR3 protein is CASSPPGQGAPNSPLHF. The CDR3 DNA reads TGCGCCAGCAGCCCCCCGGGACAGGGGGCTCCCAATTCACCCCTCCACTTT.

The rearrangement links TRBV20-1 to TRBJ2-3, with no clear D. The V gene lost 1 base and the J gene lost 2 bases, with 10 bases spanning the gap. The V gene's germline CDR1 is DFQATT and CDR2 SNEGSKA (reference sequence). The CDR3 has 14 amino acids. CDR3 sequence: CSARGAVDTDTQYF. The DNA for the CDR3 is TGCAGTGCTAGAGGAGCAGTAGACACAGATACGCAGTATTTT.

This clonotype has ten or more counts. This chain connects TRBV20-1 to TRBJ2-3, with 8 nucleotides matching TRBD1. The CDR3 loop spans 14 amino acids. With V trimmed by 4 bases and J by 4 bases, 7 bases remained unmatched. Germline CDR1 reads DFQATT; CDR2 reads SNEGSKA (reference sequence). The CDR3 is CSANPDRAADTQYF. CDR3 DNA: TGCAGTGCTAACCCGGACAGGGCGGCAGATACGCAGTATTTT.

The rearrangement uses TRBV11-1 and TRBJ2-5; a weak D match, TRBD1 (5 bases). Near its end, the DNA agrees better with TRBJ2-7, so the J call may be wrong. CDR3 length equals 14 residues. Germline-derived CDR1 and CDR2 are SGHAT and FQDESV (reference sequence). The CDR3 protein is CASRGPRDSGEQYF. CDR3 in DNA: TGTGCCAGCAGGGGGCCTAGAGATTCGGGCGAGCAGTACTTC.

This clonotype showed up just a few times. This chain links TRBV28 with TRBJ2-1, with 11 bases matching TRBD2. V was pared by 5 bases and J by 13 bases, with 7 bases of the junction left unmatched. This CDR3 contains 13 residues. Looked up from germline, CDR1 is MDHEN and CDR2 is SYDVKM. The CDR3, as DNA: TGTGCCAGCAGTGCTAGCGGGAGGCCTTCTCAGTTCTTC. Translated, it gives CASSASGRPSQFF.

The genes are TRBV28 and TRBJ2-1; D is possibly TRBD1 (8 bases). CDR3 length: 15 residues. Germline V CDR1 and CDR2: MDHEN, SYDVKM. Trimming took off 5 bases at V and 4 bases at J, with 15 bases between the two ends. The CDR3 DNA reads TGTGCCAGCAGTGTGACAGGGGAGGGGTACAATGAGCAGTTCTTC. Its protein is CASSVTGEGYNEQFF.

This clonotype was observed a handful of times. This chain joins TRBV29-1 and TRBJ2-1, with a tentative D call TRBD2 (5 bases). The CDR3 extends over 14 amino acids. Germline V CDR1 and CDR2: SQVTM, ANQGSEA. The V end was cut by 1 base, the J end by 9 bases, with 16 bases between. Here the CDR3 reads CSVEAGVQMCEQFF. The CDR3 region has the DNA TGCAGCGTTGAAGCCGGGGTTCAGATGTGTGAGCAGTTCTTC.

This clonotype was picked up a small number of times. The V gene is TRBV10-3, the J gene TRBJ2-5; 11 bases match TRBD2. Germline CDR1 reads ENHRY; CDR2 reads SYGVKD. V gave up 3 bases and J gave up 4 bases; unmatched junction bases: 13. The CDR3 sequence is 18 residues long. In nucleotides, the CDR3 is TGTGCCATCAGTGAAGGGCTAGCGGGAGGTAGTGTACGAGAGACCCAGTACTTC. Translated, it gives CAISEGLAGGSVRETQYF.

CDR3 protein: CASGLGSNTEAFF. The CDR3 DNA reads as TGTGCTAGTGGTTTGGGCAGTAACACTGAAGCTTTCTTT. V and J are TRBV12-5 and TRBJ1-1; D remains unclear. CDR1 and CDR2 (germline): LGHNT, FRNRAP. The CDR3 contains 13 residues. The V end lost 1 base, the J end lost 2 bases, and 5 bases lay between the germline ends.

V is TRBV27 and J is TRBJ2-1; TRBD1 might be the D (5 bases). Trimming took 6 bases from V and 6 from J, leaving 12 bases between them. The CDR3 runs 13 residues. Germline assignment: CDR1 MNHEY and CDR2 SMNVEV (reference sequence). The CDR3 sequence: CASSRERGNEQFF. CDR3 nucleotide sequence: TGTGCCAGCAGCCGAGAAAGGGGCAATGAGCAGTTCTTC.

This rearrangement joins TRBV6-5 to TRBJ1-2; D not certain. CDR3 size: 13 residues. Germline V gives CDR1 MNHEY, CDR2 SVGAGI. Trimming stripped 10 bases from V and 6 bases from J, with 18 bases between. Here the CDR3 DNA reads TGTGCCACCTTGAGGCCCCCCGAAGATGGCTACACCTTC. This translates into CATLRPPEDGYTF.

This chain links TRBV6-5 with TRBJ2-5; 8 positions agree with TRBD1. V lost 6 bases to trimming and J lost 5 bases; unmatched junction nucleotides: 8. CDR1 is MNHEY, CDR2 SVGAGI, per germline. The CDR3 is made up of 14 amino acids. Here the CDR3 reads CASRPGGTTETQYF. The DNA for the CDR3 is TGTGCCAGCAGGCCAGGGGGCACGACGGAGACCCAGTACTTC.